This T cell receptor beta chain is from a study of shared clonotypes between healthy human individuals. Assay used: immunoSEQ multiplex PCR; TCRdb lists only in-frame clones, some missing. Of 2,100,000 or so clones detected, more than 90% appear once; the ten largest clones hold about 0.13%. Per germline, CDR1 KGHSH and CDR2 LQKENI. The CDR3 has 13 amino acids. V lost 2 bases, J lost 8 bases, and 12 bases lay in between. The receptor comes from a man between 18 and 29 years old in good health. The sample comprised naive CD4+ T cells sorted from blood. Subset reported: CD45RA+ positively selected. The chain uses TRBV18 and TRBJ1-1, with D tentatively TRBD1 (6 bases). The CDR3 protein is CASSPNREGEAFF. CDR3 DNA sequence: TGTGCCAGCTCACCAAACAGGGAGGGAGAAGCTTTCTTT.